Each of the 30 T cell receptor beta chains below was sequenced from the same sample in a study of T cell responses to AZD1222 COVID-19 vaccine (dated by TCRdb to the early 2020s). Library creation used the immunoSEQ multiplex PCR assay. As stored in TCRdb, this immuneACCESS dataset retains in-frame rearrangements with V and J assigned. A fraction of the clones does not appear; measured against another copy, unresolved V genes explain less than half of the discrepancy, and the remainder lacks a known reason. This sample has over 90,000 clones in its table, and roughly 91% of those were observed once. The top ten clones comprise roughly 42% of the sample. The sample's time point, from its label and the paper: baseline before first vaccination. The sample in question was peripheral blood, obtained on day 0 of AZD1222 vaccination. Receptor source: an adult in good health.

In nucleotides, the CDR3 is TGTGCCAGCTCAACCGGGGTCCGCGAGCAGTACTTC. This encodes CASSTGVREQYF. The V and J genes are TRBV18 and TRBJ2-7, with D maybe TRBD2 (5 bases). The CDR3 contains 12 residues. Trimming left V 5 bases short and J 6 bases short, with 11 bases between. CDR1 and CDR2 (germline): KGHSH, LQKENI.

The V and J genes are TRBV2 and TRBJ2-3; possibly TRBD2 for D (7 bases). Germline CDR1 reads SNHLY; CDR2 reads FYNNEI. Between the trimmed V and J ends, which lost 8 bases and 14 bases, there was a span of 17 bases. The CDR3 totals 11 residues. This CDR3 reads CASGGGPGLYF. As DNA, the CDR3 is TGTGCCAGCGGGGGGGGCCCTGGGCTGTATTTT.

The chain carries TRBV19 and TRBJ2-7; 9 bases match TRBD1. The CDR3 runs 15 residues. V was clipped by 4 bases and J by 2 bases; unmatched bases: 6. Per germline, CDR1 LNHDA and CDR2 SQIVND (reference sequence). CDR3 region: CASSTKDRGPYEQYF. CDR3 nucleotides: TGTGCCAGTAGTACTAAGGACAGGGGACCCTACGAGCAGTACTTC.

The chain is built from TRBV30 and TRBJ1-1, with TRBD1 as a possible D gene (5 bases). The CDR3 loop spans 17 amino acids. In germline, CDR1 is GTSNPN, CDR2 SVGIG (reference sequence). The germline V and J ends were trimmed by 2 bases and 5 bases, with 24 bases remaining between them. DNA for the CDR3: TGTGCCTGGAGTCCCGGGACCGAGCTTGCAAAGGAGACTGAAGCTTTCTTT. Translated: CAWSPGTELAKETEAFF.

The chain combines TRBV27 with TRBJ2-7; 10 nucleotides agree with TRBD2. The CDR3 contains 13 residues. With 4 bases clipped from V and 11 bases from J, the junction kept 8 bases outside the gene matches. From germline, CDR1 is MNHEY and CDR2 SMNVEV (reference sequence). CDR3 loop: CASSSTSGAPEYF. DNA of the CDR3: TGTGCCAGCAGTTCAACTAGCGGGGCCCCTGAGTACTTC.

This clone appeared a single time. The chain combines TRBV7-2 with TRBJ2-2; TRBD2 agrees at 8 bases. Germline V lookup: CDR1 SGHTA, CDR2 FQGNSA. This CDR3 is 15 amino acids long. J was trimmed by 4 bases and V by 5 bases; bases with no gene match: 6. The CDR3 DNA reads TGTGCCAGCAGCCCAGGGACTAGGGGCACCGGGGAGCTGTTTTTT. It specifies CASSPGTRGTGELFF.

The rearrangement joins TRBV28 to TRBJ2-7; TRBD2 aligns across 10 bases. This CDR3 contains 14 residues. CDR1 is MDHEN, CDR2 SYDVKM, per germline. Trimming took 7 bases from V and 5 from J; bases not matched to a gene: 8. The CDR3 here is CASTSGREKNEQYF. DNA for the CDR3: TGTGCCAGCACTAGCGGGAGAGAAAAGAACGAGCAGTACTTC.

This clone was counted a single time. The chain is built from TRBV7-9 and TRBJ1-2; D remains ambiguous. V lost 10 bases to trimming and J lost 1 base, with 13 bases between them. This CDR3 comprises 13 residues. Germline V lookup: CDR1 SEHNR, CDR2 FQNEAQ (reference sequence). CDR3 loop: CATPLKGNYGYTF. Written as DNA, the CDR3 is TGTGCCACCCCCCTAAAGGGTAACTATGGCTACACCTTC.

The genes are TRBV3-1 (or the pseudogene TRBV3-2) and TRBJ2-7; D unresolved. CDR1 LGHDT and CDR2 YNNKEL come from the germline V gene (reference sequence). Trimming took off 4 bases at V and 7 bases at J, with 14 bases between the two ends. This CDR3 is built from 13 residues. CDR3 sequence: CASSPSPIAEQYF. CDR3 bases: TGTGCCAGCAGCCCTTCCCCCATCGCGGAGCAGTACTTC.

This clone was detected only a few times. The rearrangement uses TRBV6-1 and TRBJ1-2; tentative D call: TRBD1 (6 bases). In germline, CDR1 is MNHNS, CDR2 SASEGT. This CDR3 has 15 residues. Trimming cost V 1 base and J 4 bases, with 13 bases left between them. The CDR3 sequence is CASSEDQGPFYGYTF. The CDR3 region has the DNA TGTGCCAGCAGTGAAGATCAGGGGCCCTTCTATGGCTACACCTTC.

This chain links TRBV28 with TRBJ1-6; 9 nucleotides agree with TRBD1. The length of the CDR3 is 15 residues. The ends lost 7 bases at V and 10 bases at J; junction bases unmatched: 11. The germline V gene has CDR1 MDHEN and CDR2 SYDVKM. The CDR3 nucleotides are TGTGCCAGCACTCCCCGGGACAGGGCGGTATCACCCCTCCACTTT. Amino acids: CASTPRDRAVSPLHF.

In DNA form, the CDR3 reads TGTGCCATCAGTGACCCTAACTCCTACGAGCAGTACTTC. Residues: CAISDPNSYEQYF. The V gene is TRBV10-3, the J gene TRBJ2-7; D uncertain. The CDR3 runs 13 residues. V shed 3 bases and J shed 0 bases, with 6 bases lying between them. In germline, CDR1 is ENHRY, CDR2 SYGVKD.

The chain carries TRBV7-3 and TRBJ2-2, with D perhaps TRBD2 (7 bases). V was cut by 0 bases and J by 5 bases, with 16 bases left in between. The germline CDR1 and CDR2 sequences are SGHTA and FQGTGA. CDR3 size: 17 residues. Here the CDR3 reads CASSLTSGGAGTGELFF. Here the CDR3 DNA reads TGTGCCAGCAGCTTAACGTCGGGGGGCGCAGGAACCGGGGAGCTGTTTTTT.

The genes are TRBV6-1 and TRBJ1-3; D remains ambiguous. CDR1 and CDR2 from the germline V gene are MNHNS and SASEGT. V shed 3 bases and J shed 0 bases, with 15 bases lying between them. CDR3 length: 17 amino acids. The CDR3 is CASSEASPRVSGNTIYF. In DNA form, the CDR3 reads TGTGCCAGCAGTGAGGCTTCCCCCCGCGTCTCTGGAAACACCATATATTTT.

V usage is TRBV27 and J usage is TRBJ2-1, with D perhaps assigned TRBD1 or TRBD2 (5 bases each). The CDR3 sequence is 16 residues long. The germline V gene has CDR1 MNHEY and CDR2 SMNVEV (reference sequence). The V gene lost 3 bases and the J gene lost 4 bases, with 16 bases spanning the gap. In DNA form, the CDR3 reads TGTGCCAGCAGTTTCCTCGGGGCCCAGGCTTACAATGAGCAGTTCTTC. This translates into CASSFLGAQAYNEQFF.

The chain is built from TRBV28 and TRBJ2-1; no clear D. Trimming took off 2 bases at V and 5 bases at J, with 19 bases between the two ends. The germline CDR1 and CDR2 sequences are MDHEN and SYDVKM. The CDR3 has 17 amino acids. The CDR3 bases are TGTGCCAGCAGTTTAGTATGGTCACCTCTATTGGACAATGAGCAGTTCTTC. Residues: CASSLVWSPLLDNEQFF.

DNA for the CDR3: TGCGCCAGCAGCTCCGACGGGACAGGTTCCTATGGCTACACCTTC. Translating it yields CASSSDGTGSYGYTF. The chain uses TRBV5-1 and TRBJ1-2; the match to TRBD1 covers 8 bases. The CDR3 has 15 residues. Looked up from germline, CDR1 is SGHRS and CDR2 is YFSETQ. The J segment lost 4 bases and the V segment lost 3 bases, leaving 8 bases of the junction unmatched.

The genes are TRBV18 and TRBJ1-6; TRBD1 aligns across 7 bases. The CDR3 contains 15 residues. Trimming removed 3 bases from V and 6 bases from J; junction bases left unmatched: 5. Germline lookup yields CDR1 KGHSH and CDR2 LQKENI. For the CDR3, the DNA is TGTGCCAGCTCACCCGGGGCAGGGGGTAATTCACCCCTCCACTTT. As protein: CASSPGAGGNSPLHF.

This rearrangement joins TRBV28 to TRBJ2-7, with 13 bases matching TRBD2. V lost 8 bases and J lost 7; bases outside the gene matches: 8. The CDR3 extends over 14 amino acids. Germline CDR1 reads MDHEN; CDR2 reads SYDVKM. CDR3 nucleotides: TGTGCCAGCGAAGGACTAGCGGGAGCTGGGGAGCAGTACTTC. This sequence encodes CASEGLAGAGEQYF.

This clone is a singleton in its sample. The chain recombines TRBV20-1 with TRBJ2-3; 7 bases are shared with TRBD1. CDR1 DFQATT and CDR2 SNEGSKA come from the germline V gene (reference sequence). V lost 6 bases to trimming and J lost 8 bases; unmatched junction nucleotides: 2. There are 10 residues in the CDR3. The CDR3 DNA follows: TGCAGTGCCGCAGGGGGTACGCAGTATTTT. This encodes CSAAGGTQYF.

V gene TRBV4-3 combines with J gene TRBJ2-7; weak D call: TRBD1 (7 bases). The ends were cut back, 1 base at V and 7 bases at J, with 20 bases in the middle. The CDR3 is 16 amino acids. Germline V gene data show CDR1 as LGHNA and CDR2 as YSLEER. Here the CDR3 reads CASSQGGETGSEEQYF. The CDR3 DNA reads TGCGCCAGCAGCCAAGGGGGGGAGACAGGGTCCGAGGAGCAGTACTTC.

Note on this clone: In this CDR3 the conserved last residue, phenylalanine or tryptophan, is missing, so a read error is likely. No DNA is shown, since the ends of the CDR3 on it are uncertain; the CDR3 is the one TCRdb lists. The chain joins TRBV10-2 to TRBJ2-3; the table's D call TRBD2 went unverified against the DNA. Germline V gene data show CDR1 as WSHSY and CDR2 as SAAADI. The CDR3 length is 14 residues, termini included. The CDR3: CASSQAASGGLPPL.

CDR3 coding DNA: TGTGCCACCAGTGACTCGGACAGGGTCTACGAGCAGTACTTC. Translating gives CATSDSDRVYEQYF. This chain connects TRBV24-1 to TRBJ2-7, with 8 bases fitting TRBD1. The CDR3 has 14 amino acids. Trimming at V came to 4 bases and at J to 3 bases, leaving 4 bases not matched to a gene. Germline V gene sequence: CDR1 KGHDR, CDR2 SFDVKD.

This chain joins TRBV4-3 and TRBJ1-2; the D is unclear. Germline V gene sequence: CDR1 LGHNA, CDR2 YSLEER. V lost 3 bases to trimming and J lost 8 bases, with 7 bases between them. The CDR3 contains 11 residues. The CDR3 spells CASSQPWGYTF. The CDR3 nucleotides are TGCGCCAGCAGCCAGCCCTGGGGCTACACCTTC.

The chain employs TRBV6-5 and TRBJ1-3; D gene uncertain. Germline-derived CDR1 and CDR2 are MNHEY and SVGAGI. The CDR3 has 13 residues. V was cut by 8 bases and J by 4 bases, with 12 bases left in between. This CDR3 reads CASGTARGNTIYF. In DNA, the CDR3 is TGTGCCAGCGGTACCGCGCGGGGAAACACCATATATTTT.

This chain connects TRBV19 to TRBJ2-6; D remains ambiguous. The CDR3 loop spans 16 amino acids. Germline V gene data show CDR1 as LNHDA and CDR2 as SQIVND (reference sequence). Trimming removed 1 base at V and 1 base at J, with 8 bases between. The CDR3, as DNA: TGTGCCAGTAGTATAGTAGGCGGTTCTGGGGCCAACGTCCTGACTTTC. Amino acid sequence: CASSIVGGSGANVLTF.

The chain carries TRBV6-5 and TRBJ2-1, with 7 bases that match TRBD2. The CDR3 loop spans 16 amino acids. The germline CDR1 and CDR2 sequences are MNHEY and SVGAGI. The ends lost 0 bases at V and 2 bases at J; junction bases unmatched: 4. The CDR3 region has the DNA TGTGCCAGCAGTTACTCTGGGAGGGCCGCCTACAATGAGCAGTTCTTC. It is translated as CASSYSGRAAYNEQFF.

The V call is TRBV5-1, the J call TRBJ1-1; 11 positions match TRBD1. The junction had 8 bases not matched to a gene; V was cut back by 0 bases and J by 7 bases. Germline CDR1 is SGHRS and CDR2 is YFSETQ. The CDR3 extends over 16 amino acids. CDR3 sequence: CASSLVSGTGGNEAFF. As DNA, the CDR3 is TGCGCCAGCAGCTTGGTGTCTGGGACAGGGGGAAATGAAGCTTTCTTT. The whole variable domain, remainder taken from reference TRBV5-1 and TRBJ1-1, is KAGVTQTPRYLIKTRGQQVTLSCSPISGHRSVSWYQQTPGQGLQFLFEYFSETQRNKGNFPGRFSGRQFSNSRSEMNVSTLELGDSALYLCASSLVSGTGGNEAFFGQGTRLTVV.

The chain combines TRBV2 with TRBJ1-5; D unresolved. The CDR3 loop spans 12 amino acids. V lost 6 bases and J 3 bases, leaving 6 bases between the germline ends. Germline values: CDR1 SNHLY, CDR2 FYNNEI. In DNA, the CDR3 is TGTGCCAGCAGCGCCCCCAATCAGCCCCAGCATTTT. Translating it yields CASSAPNQPQHF.

This chain uses TRBV27 with TRBJ1-5; D unclear. The V and J ends lost 5 bases and 2 bases respectively, with 16 bases between them. CDR1 and CDR2 (germline): MNHEY, SMNVEV (reference sequence). The CDR3 consists of 16 residues. The DNA of the CDR3 is TGTGCCAGCAGTCTAAAATCGGGCCTCGGCAATCAGCCCCAGCATTTT. It encodes CASSLKSGLGNQPQHF.